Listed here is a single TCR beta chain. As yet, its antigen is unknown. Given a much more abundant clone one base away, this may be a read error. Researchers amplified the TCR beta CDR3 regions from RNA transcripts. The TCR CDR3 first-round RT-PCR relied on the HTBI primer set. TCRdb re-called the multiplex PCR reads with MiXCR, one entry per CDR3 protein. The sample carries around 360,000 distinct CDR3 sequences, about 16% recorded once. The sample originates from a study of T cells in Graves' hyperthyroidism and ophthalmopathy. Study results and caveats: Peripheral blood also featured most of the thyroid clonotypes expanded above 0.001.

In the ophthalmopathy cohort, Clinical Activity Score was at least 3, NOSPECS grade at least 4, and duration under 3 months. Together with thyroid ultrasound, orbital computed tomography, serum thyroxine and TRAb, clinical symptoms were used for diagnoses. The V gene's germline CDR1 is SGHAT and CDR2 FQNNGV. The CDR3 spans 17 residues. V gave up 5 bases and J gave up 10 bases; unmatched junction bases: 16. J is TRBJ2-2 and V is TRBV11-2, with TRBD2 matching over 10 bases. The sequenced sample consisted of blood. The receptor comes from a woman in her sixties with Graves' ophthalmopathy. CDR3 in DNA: TGTGCCAGCAGCCCAGGGGCTAGCGGGAGTGTAGGCGAGGAGCTGTTTTTT. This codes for CASSPGASGSVGEELFF.